This TCR beta chain was observed in a study of T cell changes during pregnancy in multiple sclerosis. Per the germline V gene, CDR1 is LNHDA and CDR2 is SQIVND (reference sequence). With V trimmed by 8 bases and J by 4 bases, 2 bases remained unmatched. The CDR3 extends over 12 amino acids. Libraries were prepared by immunoSEQ multiplex PCR; TCRdb keeps only in-frame clonotypes and omits some of them. The data hold some 130,000 clones, with about 96% observed a single time. This clone was seen a single time. V usage is TRBV19 and J usage is TRBJ2-1; 7 bases map to TRBD1. The sequenced sample was peripheral blood, obtained after pregnancy. This receptor was taken from a female donor with multiple sclerosis, enrolled in a pregnancy study. In DNA, the CDR3 is TGTGCCAGTGGGACAGCGTACAATGAGCAGTTCTTC. Translation gives CASGTAYNEQFF.